The subject of this entry is one T cell receptor beta chain. Its antigen remains unidentified. Profiling relied on immunoSEQ multiplex PCR, and the TCRdb table lists in-frame clones only, not all of them. The sample records 25,000 to 30,000 clones, 80% being singletons. Germline CDR1 reads SGHTS; CDR2 reads YDEGEE. V was pared by 6 bases and J by 0 bases, with 16 bases between. The CDR3 covers 15 residues. These data belong to a study of neoadjuvant nivolumab and ipilimumab in lung cancer. Findings and limits, study-wide: Only a small number of samples underwent TCR sequencing. Higher pretherapy blood TCR richness went with higher resected-tumor richness.

The chain combines TRBV5-8 with TRBJ2-7, with unresolved D. The receptor was isolated from an adult with non-small cell lung cancer. The sequenced sample was peripheral blood, obtained before neoadjuvant nivolumab, alone or with ipilimumab. CDR3 residues: CASIPPFKSSYEQYF. CDR3 DNA sequence: TGTGCCAGCATCCCTCCGTTCAAATCCTCCTACGAGCAGTACTTC.